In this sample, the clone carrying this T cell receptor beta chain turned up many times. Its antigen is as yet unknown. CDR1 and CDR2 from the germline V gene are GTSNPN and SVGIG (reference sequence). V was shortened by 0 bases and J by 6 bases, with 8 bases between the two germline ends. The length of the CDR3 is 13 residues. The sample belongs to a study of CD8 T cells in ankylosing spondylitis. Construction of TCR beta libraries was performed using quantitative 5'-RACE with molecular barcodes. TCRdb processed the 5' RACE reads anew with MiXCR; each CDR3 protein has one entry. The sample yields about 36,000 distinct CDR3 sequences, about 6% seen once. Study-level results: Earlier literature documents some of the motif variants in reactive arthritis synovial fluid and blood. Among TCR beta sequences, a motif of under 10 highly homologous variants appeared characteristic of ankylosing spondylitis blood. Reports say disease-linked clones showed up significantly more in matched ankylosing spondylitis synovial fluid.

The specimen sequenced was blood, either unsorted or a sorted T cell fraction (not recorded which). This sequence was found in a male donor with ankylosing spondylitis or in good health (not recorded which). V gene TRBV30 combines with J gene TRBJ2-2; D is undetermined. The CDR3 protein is CAWSVRLAGELFF. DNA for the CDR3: TGTGCCTGGAGTGTACGTTTGGCCGGGGAGCTGTTTTTT.